This is a list of T cell receptor beta chains from one sample in a study of T cell responses to AZD1222 COVID-19 vaccine. Profiled with immunoSEQ multiplex PCR; TCRdb holds only in-frame clones, not every one. The repertoire holds around 85,000 clones, with roughly 88% as singletons. The source was peripheral blood, collected 28 days after the second AZD1222 dose. The receptors stem from an adult who received the AZD1222 COVID-19 vaccine. The CDR3 runs from the conserved cysteine through the conserved F or W. D genes are given only for firm matches. Not every row has a clone size; where given, it reads once, few, many or a size class.

cdr3_nt	cdr3_aa	v_call	j_call	clone_size	d_call
TGTGCCTGGAGAAACAGGGGCCTTGGCTACACCTTC	CAWRNRGLGYTF	TRBV30	TRBJ1-2	.	TRBD1
TGTGCCAGCAGCCAAGGGGGGCCTAGCAATCAGCCCCAGCATTTT	CASSQGGPSNQPQHF	TRBV28	TRBJ1-5	.	.
TGTGCCAGCAGTTTAAACCGGGACAGCTACGAGCAGTACTTC	CASSLNRDSYEQYF	TRBV27	TRBJ2-7	few	TRBD1
TGTGCCATCAGGGGACAGGGGAGCAATCAGCCCCAGCATTTT	CAIRGQGSNQPQHF	TRBV10-3	TRBJ1-5	.	TRBD1
TGTGCCAGCAGCTTGCGTGAGGGGAAAGGAAACACCATATATTTT	CASSLREGKGNTIYF	TRBV5-4	TRBJ1-3	few	.
TGTGCCAGCAGCTTACGGCTAGCGGGGGGGACAGATACGCAGTATTTT	CASSLRLAGGTDTQYF	TRBV7-2	TRBJ2-3	.	TRBD2
TGTGCCAGCAGGGGACAGCTGAACACTGAAGCTTTCTTT	CASRGQLNTEAFF	TRBV6-4	TRBJ1-1	once	TRBD1
TGTGCCAGCAGTCAGGGGGGGCAGACCTATTATGGCTACACCTTC	CASSQGGQTYYGYTF	TRBV11-2	TRBJ1-2	.	TRBD1
TGTGCCAGCAGCCCGGGTCCGGGAGAAGCTTTCTTT	CASSPGPGEAFF	TRBV5-6	TRBJ1-1	.	.
TGTGCCAGCAGCTTAGTAGCCAGGCGCATGAACACTGAAGCTTTCTTT	CASSLVARRMNTEAFF	TRBV11-2	TRBJ1-1	.	.
TGTGCCATCAGTGAGTCGGATACCCGACAGGGGTATAATTCACCCCTCCACTTT	CAISESDTRQGYNSPLHF	TRBV10-3	TRBJ1-6	.	TRBD1
TGTGCCAGCAGTTACCGGGCTAGCGGCACAGATACGCAGTATTTT	CASSYRASGTDTQYF	TRBV6-5	TRBJ2-3	.	.
TGCAGTGCTAGTGTGGGACAGGGTTTCTACGAGCAGTACTTC	CSASVGQGFYEQYF	TRBV20-1	TRBJ2-7	few	TRBD1
TGCGCCAGCAGCGGGCAGACAGGGGGAAACACTGAAGCTTTCTTT	CASSGQTGGNTEAFF	TRBV5-1	TRBJ1-1	.	TRBD1
TGCAGTGCTAGTGGGACAGGGGACACAGATACGCAGTATTTT	CSASGTGDTDTQYF	TRBV20-1	TRBJ2-3	.	TRBD1
TGTGCCAGCTCCCCGGCCACTCTCGCCAGTCGGTACTTC	CASSPATLASRYF	TRBV6-5	TRBJ2-7	.	.
TGTGCCAGCAGTTACGGTACCGGGGAGCTGTTTTTT	CASSYGTGELFF	TRBV6-5	TRBJ2-2	.	.
TGTGCCAGCACCCCCGGACAGGGAGACTATGGCTACACCTTC	CASTPGQGDYGYTF	TRBV7-8	TRBJ1-2	.	TRBD1
TGTGCCAGCAGCCTTAGCCCGAGACAGGAAGGTAGGGGAAACACCATATATTTT	CASSLSPRQEGRGNTIYF	TRBV9	TRBJ1-3	.	.
TGTGCCAGCAGCTTGGGCGTGACAGGGAACGAGCAGTACTTC	CASSLGVTGNEQYF	TRBV7-9	TRBJ2-7	.	TRBD1
TGTGCCAGCAGCCCAACAGGGGGACAGGACACCGGGGAGCTGTTTTTT	CASSPTGGQDTGELFF	TRBV7-3	TRBJ2-2	.	TRBD1
TGTGCCAGCAGCTGGGGGGACCGTCCCAACACCGGGGAGCTGTTTTTT	CASSWGDRPNTGELFF	TRBV9	TRBJ2-2	once	.
TGCGCCAGCAGCCCTGACCCCCTAGGGGATGAAAAACTGTTTTTT	CASSPDPLGDEKLFF	TRBV4-1	TRBJ1-4	once	.
TGTGCCAGCAGTCCCCCAGGGGACAGCAATCAGCCCCAGCATTTT	CASSPPGDSNQPQHF	TRBV7-9	TRBJ1-5	once	.
TGTGCCAGTAGTCAGTGGGGGGGTCGGGATCAGCCCCAGCATTTT	CASSQWGGRDQPQHF	TRBV19	TRBJ1-5	.	.
TGTGCCAGCAGCGTAGCCGGGGGGAGCTCCTACGAGCAGTACTTC	CASSVAGGSSYEQYF	TRBV9	TRBJ2-7	.	TRBD2
TGTGCCAGCAGCCGGGGACAGGCCTTAAATGAAAAACTGTTTTTT	CASSRGQALNEKLFF	TRBV14	TRBJ1-4	.	TRBD1
TGTGCCAGCAGCCGAGGACAGGTCGCAACTAATGAAAAACTGTTTTTT	CASSRGQVATNEKLFF	TRBV5-8	TRBJ1-4	.	TRBD1
TGCGCCAGCAGCCAAGTCGGACAGGGACGGTCCTACGAGCAGTACTTC	CASSQVGQGRSYEQYF	TRBV4-1	TRBJ2-7	.	TRBD1
TGTGCCAGCAGTTTTTCGACAGGTCCCTACGAGCAGTACTTC	CASSFSTGPYEQYF	TRBV27	TRBJ2-7	.	.
TGTGCCAGTAGTCCCCACAGGGGAACCTCCTACGAGCAGTACTTC	CASSPHRGTSYEQYF	TRBV19	TRBJ2-7	.	TRBD1
TGCGCCAGCAGCCACTCCTCCGGGGGCATGAACACTGAAGCTTTCTTT	CASSHSSGGMNTEAFF	TRBV4-1	TRBJ1-1	.	.
TGTGCCAGCAGTTACATCAGGGCAGGAGGTAAAGAGACCCAGTACTTC	CASSYIRAGGKETQYF	TRBV6-5	TRBJ2-5	.	.
TGTGCCAGCAGCCCTTTCTCTAGGGGGCCTTCAATGAACACTGAAGCTTTCTTT	CASSPFSRGPSMNTEAFF	TRBV3-1/TRBV3-2	TRBJ1-1	.	TRBD1
TGTGCCAGCAGAGAGGGGTTCGAGCAGTACTTC	CASREGFEQYF	TRBV6-6	TRBJ2-7	.	.
TGCAGCGTTGAAGATCCCCGGGTTAGTGGCTACACCTTC	CSVEDPRVSGYTF	TRBV29-1	TRBJ1-2	.	.
TGTGCCACCAGTGGACTTGGGGGACAGGTTACCGACTCTGGGGCCAACGTCCTGACTTTC	CATSGLGGQVTDSGANVLTF	TRBV24-1	TRBJ2-6	.	TRBD1
TGTGCCAGCAGTTATGGGGGAACCCTCTCCTACAATGAGCAGTTCTTC	CASSYGGTLSYNEQFF	TRBV6-5	TRBJ2-1	.	.
TGCGCCAGCAGCCAGGCTGCCGCAGGGGTAACGGAGAGGGAGACCCAGTACTTC	CASSQAAAGVTERETQYF	TRBV4-1	TRBJ2-5	.	.
TGTGCCAGCAGTGATAGGACAGGGAGTAGGTACGGCTACACCTTC	CASSDRTGSRYGYTF	TRBV6-1	TRBJ1-2	.	TRBD1
TGTGCCAGCAGCCAAGATCCCTACCCCGTCGGGGGGCTCAAAAACATTCAGTACTTC	CASSQDPYPVGGLKNIQYF	TRBV14	TRBJ2-4	.	.
TGTGCCAGCAGTTTGGGGGGCGCCAACACCGGGGAGCTGTTTTTT	CASSLGGANTGELFF	TRBV28	TRBJ2-2	.	.
TGTGCCAGCAGCCAACGGACAGGGAGTAACCCCCAGCATTTT	CASSQRTGSNPQHF	TRBV3-1/TRBV3-2	TRBJ1-5	.	TRBD1
TGTGCCAGCAGCTCCCAAGGGACAGGGTACAACACTGAAGCTTTCTTT	CASSSQGTGYNTEAFF	TRBV7-6	TRBJ1-1	.	TRBD1
TGCGCCAGCAGCCATATAGAAGAACCTGGACAGGGACAGTTTCACTATGGCTACACCTTC	CASSHIEEPGQGQFHYGYTF	TRBV4-1	TRBJ1-2	.	TRBD1
TGTGCCAGCAGCTTAGTAGGCCAGCAACTGTTTTTT	CASSLVGQQLFF	TRBV7-9	TRBJ1-4	.	.
TGTGCCAGCAGTCTCCGGACAGACAACAATGAGCAGTTCTTC	CASSLRTDNNEQFF	TRBV6-5	TRBJ2-1	.	.
TGTGCCAGCAGCCTGACTAGCGGTAGCACAGATACGCAGTATTTT	CASSLTSGSTDTQYF	TRBV7-2	TRBJ2-3	.	TRBD2